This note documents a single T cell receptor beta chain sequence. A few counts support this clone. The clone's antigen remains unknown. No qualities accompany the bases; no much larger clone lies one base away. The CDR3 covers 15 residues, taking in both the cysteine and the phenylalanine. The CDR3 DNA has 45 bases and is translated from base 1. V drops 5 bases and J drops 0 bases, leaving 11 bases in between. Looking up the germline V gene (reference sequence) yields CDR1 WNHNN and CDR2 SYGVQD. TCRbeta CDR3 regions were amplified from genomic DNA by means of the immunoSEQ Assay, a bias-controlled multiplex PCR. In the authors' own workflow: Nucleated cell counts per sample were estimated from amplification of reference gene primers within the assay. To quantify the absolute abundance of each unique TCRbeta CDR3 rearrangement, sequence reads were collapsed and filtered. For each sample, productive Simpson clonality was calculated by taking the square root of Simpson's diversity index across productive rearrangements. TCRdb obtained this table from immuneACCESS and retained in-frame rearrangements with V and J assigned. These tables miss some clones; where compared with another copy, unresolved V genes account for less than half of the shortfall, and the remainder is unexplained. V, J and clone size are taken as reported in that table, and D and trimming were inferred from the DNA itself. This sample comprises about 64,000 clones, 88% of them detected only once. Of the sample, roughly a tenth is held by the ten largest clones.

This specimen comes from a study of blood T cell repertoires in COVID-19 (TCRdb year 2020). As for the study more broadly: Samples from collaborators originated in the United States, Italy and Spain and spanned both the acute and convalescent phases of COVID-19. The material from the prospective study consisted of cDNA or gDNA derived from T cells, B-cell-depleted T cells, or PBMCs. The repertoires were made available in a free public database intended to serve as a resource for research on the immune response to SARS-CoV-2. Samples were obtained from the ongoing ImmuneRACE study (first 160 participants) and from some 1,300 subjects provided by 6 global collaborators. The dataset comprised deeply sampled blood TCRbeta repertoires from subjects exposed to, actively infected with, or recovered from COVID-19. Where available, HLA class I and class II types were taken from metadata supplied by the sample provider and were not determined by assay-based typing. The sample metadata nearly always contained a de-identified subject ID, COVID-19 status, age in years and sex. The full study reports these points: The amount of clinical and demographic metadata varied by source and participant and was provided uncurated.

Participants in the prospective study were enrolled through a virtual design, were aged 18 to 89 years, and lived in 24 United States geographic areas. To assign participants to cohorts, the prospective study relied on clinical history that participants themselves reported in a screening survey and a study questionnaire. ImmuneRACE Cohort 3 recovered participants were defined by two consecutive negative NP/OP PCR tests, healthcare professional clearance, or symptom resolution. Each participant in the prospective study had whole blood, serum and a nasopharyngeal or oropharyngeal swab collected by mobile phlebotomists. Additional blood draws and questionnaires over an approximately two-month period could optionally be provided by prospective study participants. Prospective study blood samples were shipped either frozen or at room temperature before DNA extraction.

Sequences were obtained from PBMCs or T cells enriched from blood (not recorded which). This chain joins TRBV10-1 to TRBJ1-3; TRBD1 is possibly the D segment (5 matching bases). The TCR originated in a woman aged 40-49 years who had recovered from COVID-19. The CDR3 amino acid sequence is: CASSPDTSSGNTIYF. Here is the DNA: TGCGCCAGCAGTCCGGACACGAGCTCTGGAAACACCATATATTTT.